This entry concerns a single T cell receptor beta chain. The clone's antigen remains unknown. Per-nucleotide qualities are absent, and no much larger clonotype sits a single base away. This specimen comes from a study of cytotoxic CD8 clonotypes in ibrutinib-treated CLL (dated by TCRdb to the early 2020s). Context from the whole study: The cohort was composed of 11 relapsed/refractory and about 15 treatment-naive patients; IGHV unmutated status was identified in 17 patients. Longitudinal samples were obtainable from about 30% of the roughly 86 participants in the trial. On average, each sample yielded hundreds of thousands of productive templates and about 100,000 productive rearrangements. Cryopreserved peripheral blood mononuclear cells were collected before treatment, at response, and at either disease progression or sustained remission. Partial responses were observed in about 24 patients and complete responses in 2; after a median follow-up of around 64 months, remission was maintained in approximately 14 patients and progression was observed in around twelve. The response samples were drawn at a median of 12 months into treatment, with a range of roughly 6 to 36 months.

Broad study findings and their caveats: Clonality increased at ibrutinib response, stayed stable in sustained remission, and fell back toward baseline at progression. Baseline clonality was found to be higher than that of age-matched healthy donors and was strongly correlated with circulating CD8+ T-cell counts. Public clonotypes were rare and either shrank or stayed stable during treatment, and the rise in clonality at ibrutinib response reflected expansion of private clonotypes. Sustained-remission and progressing patients did not have matched sampling times, and lymph node repertoires were not examined.

Each clonotype received, on average, 10x coverage in deep resolution sequencing performed on a MiSeq, where the target depth lay between 1 in 1 million and 1 in 200,000 T cells. The immunoSEQ hsTCRB Kit was used to generate the TCR beta libraries. On the study's bioinformatics: ImmunoSEQ Data Assistant and ImmunoSEQ Analyzer were used for data analysis, and V, D and J genes were assigned according to IMGT definitions. Clonality, which ranges from 0 to 1, was calculated by subtracting the normalized Shannon entropy of productive rearrangement frequencies from one. Public clonotype analysis was restricted to overrepresented clonotypes comprising at least 0.05% of each patient's repertoire. Some 12 age-matched healthy donor repertoires from immuneACCESS served as clonality controls. TCRdb provides this immuneACCESS table in a form limited to in-frame rearrangements. Some clones are lacking; in checked studies, under half of them reflect an unresolved V gene, and why the rest are absent is not known. V, J and clone size reflect that table, while D and trimming were determined from the DNA. This sample lists 30,000 or so clones; 57% were detected once. 5% to 5.5% of the sample comes from the top ten.

Measured from the cysteine to the phenylalanine, the CDR3 is 14 residues long. Only the CDR3 part of the read is kept: 42 bases, read in frame from the first base. Per the germline V gene (reference sequence), LNHDA is the CDR1 and SQIVND is the CDR2. V lost 3 bases and J lost 0 bases; the stretch between them is 9 bases long. For TCR beta library preparation, 2 to 2.5 micrograms of genomic DNA were isolated from cryopreserved PBMCs. Longitudinal blood samples from CLL patients on ibrutinib monotherapy underwent high-throughput TCR beta sequencing. The patients were enrolled in a single-center, open-label phase 2 trial of ibrutinib monotherapy.

The source material was PBMCs, sampled before ibrutinib treatment. This chain is built from TRBV19 and TRBJ2-7; no D segment can be confidently identified. This receptor was taken from a human donor with chronic lymphocytic leukemia. DNA sequence: TGTGCCAGTAGTATGGTAGGTACCTCCTACGAGCAGTACTTC. Its translation reads: CASSMVGTSYEQYF.